Below are 14 T cell receptor beta chains sequenced from a single sample in a study of blood T cell repertoires in COVID-19. Libraries were prepared by immunoSEQ multiplex PCR; TCRdb keeps only in-frame clonotypes and omits some of them. The repertoire holds some 400,000 clones, with 81% as singletons. Sequenced sample: peripheral blood. These receptor sequences come from a human donor with acute or convalescent COVID-19. The donor label of this sample is uncertain.

The gene calls are TRBV7-8 and TRBJ2-1; 10 bases map to TRBD2. With 4 bases clipped from V and 5 bases from J, the junction kept 5 bases outside the gene matches. In germline, CDR1 is SGHVS, CDR2 FQNEAQ. This CDR3 comprises 15 residues. The CDR3 loop reads CASSSQRGGNNEQFF. In DNA form, the CDR3 reads TGTGCCAGCAGCTCCCAGCGGGGGGGAAACAATGAGCAGTTCTTC.

This chain uses TRBV19 with TRBJ2-3, with no clear D. The CDR3 sequence is 15 residues long. V was trimmed by 1 base and J by 2 bases, leaving 10 bases between them. Germline V gene sequence: CDR1 LNHDA, CDR2 SQIVND (reference sequence). The CDR3 sequence is CASSIGGGSTDTQYF. The CDR3 bases are TGTGCCAGTAGTATAGGCGGCGGCTCCACAGATACGCAGTATTTT.

The gene calls are TRBV3-1 (or the pseudogene TRBV3-2) and TRBJ1-1; D gene uncertain. The CDR3 loop spans 15 amino acids. Trimming took off 4 bases at V and 4 bases at J, with 16 bases between the two ends. Germline loops: CDR1 LGHDT, CDR2 YNNKEL (reference sequence). This CDR3 is CASSLYAGGITEAFF. The CDR3 DNA is TGTGCCAGCAGCCTTTATGCAGGCGGGATCACTGAAGCTTTCTTT.

The CDR3 is CASYAPGDGANVLTF. The CDR3 nucleotides read TGTGCCAGCTACGCGCCGGGGGACGGGGCCAACGTCCTGACTTTC. The chain has TRBV27 and TRBJ2-6, with D possibly TRBD2 on 6 matching bases. Trimming stripped 8 bases from V and 4 bases from J, with 15 bases between. The CDR3 sequence is 15 residues long. Germline-derived CDR1 and CDR2 are MNHEY and SMNVEV (reference sequence). Looking up the rest from reference TRBV27 and TRBJ2-6 gives the full variable domain: EAQVTQNPRYLITVTGKKLTVTCSQNMNHEYMSWYRQDPGLGLRQIYYSMNVEVTDKGDVPEGYKVSRKEKRNFPLILESPSPNQTSLYFCASYAPGDGANVLTFGAGSRLTVL.

This rearrangement joins TRBV7-2 to TRBJ1-2, with a tentative D call TRBD1 (6 bases). CDR1 is SGHTA and CDR2 is FQGNSA in the germline V gene. The CDR3 spans 16 residues. The V end lost 4 bases, the J end lost 4 bases, and 19 bases lay between the germline ends. CDR3 region: CASSSEHPGHLYGYTF. CDR3 bases: TGTGCCAGCAGCTCCGAACACCCGGGACATCTCTATGGCTACACCTTC.

The chain has TRBV28 and TRBJ2-7; the D gene is possibly TRBD1 (6 bases). The CDR3 has 14 amino acids. Germline CDR1 MDHEN, CDR2 SYDVKM. V shed 3 bases and J shed 3 bases, with 12 bases lying between them. For the CDR3, the DNA is TGTGCCAGCAGTTTCCGGGACACACGCTACGAGCAGTACTTC. It codes for CASSFRDTRYEQYF.

V is TRBV3-1 (or the pseudogene TRBV3-2) and J is TRBJ1-4; D is undetermined. The ends were cut back, 3 bases at V and 6 bases at J, with 8 bases in the middle. The CDR3 spans 13 residues. CDR1 is LGHDT and CDR2 is YNNKEL in the germline V gene (reference sequence). In DNA, the CDR3 is TGTGCCAGCAGCCAGCGGGTGCATGAAAAACTGTTTTTT. This gives the protein CASSQRVHEKLFF.

The J gene is TRBJ2-7, the V gene TRBV11-2; 7 positions agree with TRBD2. With V trimmed by 2 bases and J by 7 bases, 11 bases remained unmatched. The V gene's germline CDR1 is SGHAT and CDR2 FQNNGV. This CDR3 has 15 amino acids. Written as DNA, the CDR3 is TGTGCCAGCAGCTTAAGTCCGATAGCGGGCGCTGAGCAGTACTTC. Amino acids: CASSLSPIAGAEQYF.

The chain couples TRBV5-5 to TRBJ2-2, with a tentative D call TRBD2 (7 bases). The CDR3 runs to 16 residues. Germline loops: CDR1 SGHKS, CDR2 YYEKEE (reference sequence). V dropped 5 bases and J dropped 3 bases, with 17 bases sitting between them. DNA of the CDR3: TGTGCCAGCAGAAGGGAGGGGGGGCGAGACACCGGGGAGCTGTTTTTT. Its translation: CASRREGGRDTGELFF. Full variable domain (missing parts from reference TRBV5-5 and TRBJ2-2): DAGVTQSPTHLIKTRGQQVTLRCSPISGHKSVSWYQQVLGQGPQFIFQYYEKEERGRGNFPDRFSARQFPNYSSELNVNALLLGDSALYLCASRREGGRDTGELFFGEGSRLTVL.

CDR3 residues: CASSFETPNTEAFF. DNA for the CDR3: TGTGCCAGCAGCTTTGAGACACCGAACACTGAAGCTTTCTTT. This sequence joins TRBV7-9 and TRBJ1-1; D call uncertain. There are 14 residues in the CDR3. V lost 3 bases, J lost 1 base, and 9 bases lay in between. The germline CDR1 and CDR2 sequences are SEHNR and FQNEAQ (reference sequence).

This chain uses TRBV5-6 with TRBJ2-1, with D maybe TRBD2 (5 bases). Between the trimmed V and J ends, which lost 1 base and 7 bases, there was a span of 12 bases. Germline V gene sequence: CDR1 SGHDT, CDR2 YYEEEE. CDR3 length: 14 residues. CDR3 DNA sequence: TGTGCCAGCAGCTTGCTCGGAGAGCGGAATGAGCAGTTCTTC. Protein: CASSLLGERNEQFF. The whole variable domain, remainder taken from reference TRBV5-6 and TRBJ2-1, is DAGVTQSPTHLIKTRGQQVTLRCSPKSGHDTVSWYQQALGQGPQFIFQYYEEEERQRGNFPDRFSGHQFPNYSSELNVNALLLGDSALYLCASSLLGERNEQFFGPGTRLTVL.

This chain connects TRBV9 to TRBJ1-1; a possible D gene is TRBD1 (5 bases). The germline gives CDR1 SGDLS, CDR2 YYNGEE. The CDR3 is 15 amino acids. Trimming took off 3 bases at V and 2 bases at J, with 14 bases between the two ends. CDR3 nucleotide sequence: TGTGCCAGCAGCGCGCAGGGTCGGGTCAACACTGAAGCTTTCTTT. Translation gives CASSAQGRVNTEAFF.

This clone was picked up one time. The genes are TRBV3-1 (or the pseudogene TRBV3-2) and TRBJ2-1; 8 bases fit TRBD2. The CDR3 spans 16 residues. The ends lost 5 bases at V and 6 bases at J; junction bases unmatched: 12. Germline-derived CDR1 and CDR2 are LGHDT and YNNKEL (reference sequence). The CDR3 reads CASSVPVAGIGNEQFF. The CDR3 nucleotides read TGTGCCAGCAGCGTCCCCGTAGCGGGAATTGGCAATGAGCAGTTCTTC.

Here the CDR3 DNA reads TGTGCCAGCAGCCTCCCAGGGGGCTCTGGAAACACCATATATTTT. Its translation: CASSLPGGSGNTIYF. V gene TRBV4-2 combines with J gene TRBJ1-3, with 7 bases identical to TRBD1. The CDR3 extends over 15 amino acids. Unmatched junction bases numbered 3, after V lost 4 bases and J lost 0 bases. The V gene's germline CDR1 is LGHNA and CDR2 YNFKEQ.